A selection of T cell receptor beta chains follows, all from one sample in a study of blood T cell repertoires in COVID-19. Data came from immunoSEQ multiplex PCR; TCRdb stores just in-frame clones and leaves some out. The data hold about 130,000 clones, with approximately 80% observed a single time. The sample taken for sequencing was peripheral blood. These TCRs come from a man in his fifties or sixties with acute or convalescent COVID-19. CDR3s include the opening cysteine and the closing phenylalanine or tryptophan. D genes are given only for firm matches. Rows give clone size only sometimes, using once, few, many, or a class for an expanded clone.

J gene: TRBJ2-7; D gene: -; clone size: -; V gene: TRBV19; CDR3 protein: CASSSPGRPSYEQYF; CDR3 DNA: TGTGCCAGTAGTTCCCCAGGGAGGCCCTCCTACGAGCAGTACTTC
J gene: TRBJ2-1; D gene: TRBD2; clone size: -; V gene: TRBV19; CDR3 protein: CASSAIGGRALDEQFF; CDR3 DNA: TGTGCCAGTAGTGCGATTGGCGGGAGGGCCTTGGATGAGCAGTTCTTC
J gene: TRBJ1-2; D gene: TRBD1; clone size: few; V gene: TRBV19; CDR3 protein: CASTETGGDYGYTF; CDR3 DNA: TGTGCCAGTACTGAGACAGGGGGCGACTATGGCTACACCTTC
J gene: TRBJ1-6; D gene: TRBD1; clone size: -; V gene: TRBV6-5; CDR3 protein: CASSRDRWNSPLHF; CDR3 DNA: TGTGCCAGCAGTCGGGACAGGTGGAATTCACCCCTCCACTTT
J gene: TRBJ1-2; D gene: -; clone size: -; V gene: TRBV15; CDR3 protein: CATSGPGDSGYGYTF; CDR3 DNA: TGTGCCACCAGCGGTCCAGGGGATTCTGGCTATGGCTACACCTTC
J gene: TRBJ2-7; D gene: TRBD2; clone size: -; V gene: TRBV2; CDR3 protein: CASTRGAGALYEQYF; CDR3 DNA: TGTGCCAGCACGAGGGGAGCGGGAGCTCTATACGAGCAGTACTTC
J gene: TRBJ2-4; D gene: -; clone size: few; V gene: TRBV28; CDR3 protein: CASSLWREAFRAKNIQYF; CDR3 DNA: TGTGCCAGCAGTTTATGGCGGGAAGCCTTTCGGGCCAAAAACATTCAGTACTTC
J gene: TRBJ2-2; D gene: TRBD1; clone size: -; V gene: TRBV4-1; CDR3 protein: CASSHETGANTGELFF; CDR3 DNA: TGCGCCAGCAGCCATGAAACAGGGGCCAACACCGGGGAGCTGTTTTTT
J gene: TRBJ1-2; D gene: TRBD1; clone size: once; V gene: TRBV7-9; CDR3 protein: CASSLGDRVRYTF; CDR3 DNA: TGTGCCAGCAGCTTAGGGGACAGGGTCCGCTACACCTTC
J gene: TRBJ2-1; D gene: -; clone size: -; V gene: TRBV5-1; CDR3 protein: CASSSLASAGNEQFF; CDR3 DNA: TGCGCCAGCAGCTCCCTCGCGAGTGCCGGCAATGAGCAGTTCTTC
J gene: TRBJ2-7; D gene: -; clone size: -; V gene: TRBV5-4; CDR3 protein: CASSYPGFREQYF; CDR3 DNA: TGTGCCAGCAGTTACCCAGGGTTTCGCGAGCAGTACTTC
J gene: TRBJ1-1; D gene: -; clone size: -; V gene: TRBV7-3; CDR3 protein: CASSLSGRDTEAFF; CDR3 DNA: TGTGCCAGCAGCTTAAGCGGGCGTGACACTGAAGCTTTCTTT
J gene: TRBJ2-1; D gene: -; clone size: -; V gene: TRBV5-1; CDR3 protein: CASSLSRGGFSEQFF; CDR3 DNA: TGCGCCAGCAGCTTATCAAGGGGTGGATTCTCTGAGCAGTTCTTC
J gene: TRBJ1-5; D gene: -; clone size: -; V gene: TRBV5-6; CDR3 protein: CASSLAFGRDPNQPQHF; CDR3 DNA: TGTGCCAGCAGCTTGGCCTTTGGGAGGGACCCTAATCAGCCCCAGCATTTT
J gene: TRBJ2-7; D gene: TRBD2; clone size: -; V gene: TRBV27; CDR3 protein: CASSVTGLAFYEQYF; CDR3 DNA: TGTGCCAGCAGTGTAACCGGACTAGCTTTCTACGAGCAGTACTTC
J gene: TRBJ2-7; D gene: -; clone size: -; V gene: TRBV6-6; CDR3 protein: CASSYSGGGEQYF; CDR3 DNA: TGTGCCAGCAGTTACTCGGGGGGTGGCGAGCAGTACTTC
J gene: TRBJ2-7; D gene: -; clone size: -; V gene: TRBV11-2; CDR3 protein: CASSPARGYEQYF; CDR3 DNA: TGTGCCAGCAGCCCGGCACGCGGGTACGAGCAGTACTTC
J gene: TRBJ1-1; D gene: -; clone size: -; V gene: TRBV19; CDR3 protein: CASSITGGSEAFF; CDR3 DNA: TGTGCCAGTAGTATCACCGGAGGTTCTGAAGCTTTCTTT
J gene: TRBJ2-1; D gene: -; clone size: -; V gene: TRBV20-1; CDR3 protein: CSASQREQFF; CDR3 DNA: TGCAGTGCTAGCCAGCGTGAGCAGTTCTTC
J gene: TRBJ1-1; D gene: -; clone size: -; V gene: TRBV10-2; CDR3 protein: CASKALNTEAFF; CDR3 DNA: TGCGCCAGCAAAGCACTTAACACTGAAGCTTTCTTT
J gene: TRBJ1-3; D gene: -; clone size: -; V gene: TRBV19; CDR3 protein: CASSHIRINQASGNTIYF; CDR3 DNA: TGTGCCAGTAGTCACATCAGGATCAATCAGGCTTCTGGAAACACCATATATTTT
J gene: TRBJ1-4; D gene: TRBD1; clone size: -; V gene: TRBV28; CDR3 protein: CASSLGGGGEKLFF; CDR3 DNA: TGTGCCAGCAGTTTAGGAGGGGGCGGAGAAAAACTGTTTTTT
J gene: TRBJ2-7; D gene: TRBD1; clone size: -; V gene: TRBV27; CDR3 protein: CASSFDRGQGEQYF; CDR3 DNA: TGTGCCAGCAGCTTTGACAGGGGGCAGGGGGAGCAGTACTTC
J gene: TRBJ2-1; D gene: TRBD1; clone size: -; V gene: TRBV5-1; CDR3 protein: CASSFGTGPLNEQFF; CDR3 DNA: TGCGCCAGCAGCTTCGGGACAGGGCCGCTCAATGAGCAGTTCTTC
J gene: TRBJ2-1; D gene: -; clone size: -; V gene: TRBV28; CDR3 protein: CASSLWGTNPNEQFF; CDR3 DNA: TGTGCCAGCAGTTTATGGGGCACAAACCCCAATGAGCAGTTCTTC
J gene: TRBJ2-5; D gene: -; clone size: -; V gene: TRBV30; CDR3 protein: CAWNPNRALRETQYF; CDR3 DNA: TGTGCCTGGAACCCCAACAGGGCATTAAGAGAGACCCAGTACTTC
J gene: TRBJ2-3; D gene: TRBD2; clone size: once; V gene: TRBV18; CDR3 protein: CASSPPGGSRRFTDTQYF; CDR3 DNA: TGTGCCAGCTCACCCCCGGGAGGTAGCAGAAGATTCACAGATACGCAGTATTTT
J gene: TRBJ2-5; D gene: -; clone size: -; V gene: TRBV7-9; CDR3 protein: CASSPGQTQETQYF; CDR3 DNA: TGTGCCAGCAGCCCCGGACAGACCCAAGAGACCCAGTACTTC
J gene: TRBJ1-2; D gene: -; clone size: -; V gene: TRBV9; CDR3 protein: CASSVTDSLNYGYTF; CDR3 DNA: TGTGCCAGCAGCGTAACAGACAGTCTTAACTATGGCTACACCTTC
J gene: TRBJ2-7; D gene: TRBD1; clone size: -; V gene: TRBV6-1; CDR3 protein: CASSDRDRGRHEQYF; CDR3 DNA: TGTGCCAGCAGTGATAGGGACAGGGGGCGCCACGAGCAGTACTTC
J gene: TRBJ1-4; D gene: TRBD1; clone size: -; V gene: TRBV24-1; CDR3 protein: CATSGSRGTEKLFF; CDR3 DNA: TGTGCCACCAGTGGTTCCAGGGGGACTGAAAAACTGTTTTTT
J gene: TRBJ2-5; D gene: TRBD2; clone size: few; V gene: TRBV7-6; CDR3 protein: CASSLARTSQETQYF; CDR3 DNA: TGTGCCAGCAGCTTAGCGCGGACTAGCCAAGAGACCCAGTACTTC
J gene: TRBJ2-3; D gene: TRBD2; clone size: -; V gene: TRBV7-3; CDR3 protein: CASSLGLVTDTQYF; CDR3 DNA: TGTGCCAGCAGCTTAGGACTAGTGACAGATACGCAGTATTTT
J gene: TRBJ2-7; D gene: TRBD2; clone size: -; V gene: TRBV7-2; CDR3 protein: CASSSGLAGGEQYF; CDR3 DNA: TGTGCCAGCAGTTCCGGACTAGCGGGTGGCGAGCAGTACTTC
J gene: TRBJ1-2; D gene: TRBD1; clone size: -; V gene: TRBV15; CDR3 protein: CATSSRRGQGYTF; CDR3 DNA: TGTGCCACCAGCAGTCGGAGGGGGCAGGGCTACACCTTC
J gene: TRBJ1-1; D gene: -; clone size: -; V gene: TRBV19; CDR3 protein: CASSAVDSGTEAFF; CDR3 DNA: TGTGCCAGTAGCGCCGTGGACAGCGGCACTGAAGCTTTCTTT
J gene: TRBJ1-6; D gene: TRBD1; clone size: -; V gene: TRBV29-1; CDR3 protein: CSAKQGANSPLHF; CDR3 DNA: TGCAGCGCCAAACAGGGGGCAAATTCACCCCTCCACTTT
J gene: TRBJ2-5; D gene: TRBD2; clone size: many; V gene: TRBV18; CDR3 protein: CASSRLAGIETQYF; CDR3 DNA: TGTGCCAGCTCAAGACTAGCGGGAATAGAGACCCAGTACTTC
J gene: TRBJ2-2; D gene: TRBD1; clone size: -; V gene: TRBV5-1; CDR3 protein: CASSSSDRGHTGELFF; CDR3 DNA: TGCGCCAGCAGCTCTTCCGACAGGGGGCACACCGGGGAGCTGTTTTTT
J gene: TRBJ1-5; D gene: -; clone size: -; V gene: TRBV19; CDR3 protein: CASSIMGVRNQPQHF; CDR3 DNA: TGTGCCAGTAGTATAATGGGAGTTAGAAATCAGCCCCAGCATTTT
J gene: TRBJ2-3; D gene: TRBD2; clone size: -; V gene: TRBV2; CDR3 protein: CASAIAGGFTDTQYF; CDR3 DNA: TGTGCCAGCGCCATAGCGGGAGGTTTTACAGATACGCAGTATTTT
J gene: TRBJ2-1; D gene: TRBD1; clone size: once; V gene: TRBV19; CDR3 protein: CASSLGQGWNEQFF; CDR3 DNA: TGTGCCAGTAGTCTAGGACAGGGGTGGAATGAGCAGTTCTTC
J gene: TRBJ2-1; D gene: TRBD2; clone size: -; V gene: TRBV5-1; CDR3 protein: CASSTQKTSVPRNEQFF; CDR3 DNA: TGCGCCAGCAGCACCCAAAAGACTAGCGTGCCCCGCAATGAGCAGTTCTTC
J gene: TRBJ2-3; D gene: TRBD2; clone size: -; V gene: TRBV15; CDR3 protein: CATSERLAASTDTQYF; CDR3 DNA: TGTGCCACCAGCGAGCGACTAGCGGCTAGCACAGATACGCAGTATTTT
J gene: TRBJ2-7; D gene: -; clone size: -; V gene: TRBV10-2; CDR3 protein: CASSPSSYEQYF; CDR3 DNA: TGCGCCAGCAGCCCCAGCTCCTACGAGCAGTACTTC